A single sample gave rise to the 10 T cell receptor beta chains below, sequenced in a study of blood T cell repertoires in COVID-19. Sequencing was performed with immunoSEQ multiplex PCR; in TCRdb, only in-frame clones are kept and a portion is missing. The sample lists approximately 100,000 clones; nearly 90% were seen once. The sequencing input was peripheral blood. The receptors originated from a man in his 70s with acute or convalescent COVID-19.

The chain employs TRBV6-5 and TRBJ1-4, with D possibly matching TRBD1 (5 bases). Trimming took off 0 bases at V and 3 bases at J, with 5 bases between the two ends. This CDR3 contains 14 residues. In germline, CDR1 is MNHEY, CDR2 SVGAGI. The CDR3 protein is CASSYSGANEKLFF. CDR3 sequence (DNA): TGTGCCAGCAGTTACTCAGGGGCTAATGAAAAACTGTTTTTT.

The chain links TRBV24-1 to TRBJ2-7; TRBD1 matches at 8 bases. J gave up 1 base and V 7 bases, and 14 bases lay outside the gene matches. The CDR3 extends over 17 amino acids. Germline CDR1 reads KGHDR; CDR2 reads SFDVKD. CDR3 DNA: TGTGCCACCAGCAAAATTCACAGGGGGACGAGGTCCTACGAGCAGTACGTC. Protein: CATSKIHRGTRSYEQYV.

The V and J genes are TRBV28 and TRBJ2-2, with TRBD1 identical over 7 bases. Germline trimming cut 6 bases from V and 7 bases from J; bases unmatched to any gene: 8. CDR1 and CDR2 (germline): MDHEN, SYDVKM. There are 14 residues in the CDR3. CDR3 region: CASRPDRVGGELFF. In DNA, the CDR3 is TGTGCCAGCAGGCCTGACAGGGTCGGCGGGGAGCTGTTTTTT.

The chain uses TRBV9 and TRBJ2-2; D perhaps matches TRBD1 (6 bases). CDR1 and CDR2 (germline): SGDLS, YYNGEE. CDR3 length: 18 residues. V lost 3 bases to trimming and J lost 5 bases, with 23 bases between them. This chain's CDR3 is CASSAHPGGRAETGELFF. The CDR3 DNA is TGTGCCAGCAGCGCACACCCTGGGGGCAGGGCGGAGACCGGGGAGCTGTTTTTT.

This chain connects TRBV28 to TRBJ1-4; a weak D match, TRBD1 (5 bases). Trimming left V 5 bases short and J 4 bases short, with 17 bases between. The CDR3 has 16 amino acids. In germline, CDR1 is MDHEN, CDR2 SYDVKM. CDR3 nucleotides: TGTGCCAGCAGTAATGGGGGGGTTCAGGGTAATGAAAAACTGTTTTTT. Its protein is CASSNGGVQGNEKLFF.

The chain carries TRBV18 and TRBJ1-1, with 8 bases matching TRBD1. CDR3 length equals 15 residues. The trim removed 3 bases at V and 5 bases at J, leaving 8 bases unmatched. Germline CDR1 reads KGHSH; CDR2 reads LQKENI. CDR3 nucleotide sequence: TGTGCCAGCTCACCCCTTCGCAGGGGGCTTACTGAAGCTTTCTTT. It is translated as CASSPLRRGLTEAFF.

V and J are TRBV11-1 and TRBJ2-6; D perhaps matches TRBD2 (5 bases). This CDR3 contains 17 residues. The V gene lost 0 bases and the J gene lost 2 bases, with 11 bases spanning the gap. From germline, CDR1 is SGHAT and CDR2 FQDESV (reference sequence). CDR3 residues: CASSLAVGVAGANVLTF. For the CDR3, the DNA is TGTGCCAGCAGCTTAGCCGTCGGGGTAGCTGGGGCCAACGTCCTGACTTTC.

The CDR3 sequence: CASRAGHGYTF. CDR3 DNA: TGTGCCAGCAGGGCAGGGCATGGCTACACCTTC. The chain carries TRBV9 and TRBJ1-2; D perhaps matches TRBD1 (5 bases). The CDR3 runs 11 residues. The ends were cut back, 5 bases at V and 6 bases at J, with 8 bases in the middle. Germline CDR1 is SGDLS and CDR2 is YYNGEE.

The chain recombines TRBV7-2 with TRBJ1-1, with D unresolved. V was pared by 2 bases and J by 4 bases, with 8 bases between. This CDR3 is 13 amino acids long. The germline V gene encodes CDR1 SGHTA and CDR2 FQGNSA. The CDR3 loop is CASSLYRSTEAFF. Here the CDR3 DNA reads TGTGCCAGCAGCTTATACAGAAGCACTGAAGCTTTCTTT.

The chain links TRBV7-2 to TRBJ2-5, with 9 bases identical to TRBD2. With V trimmed by 1 base and J by 5 bases, 5 bases remained unmatched. CDR1 is SGHTA and CDR2 is FQGNSA in the germline V gene. The length of the CDR3 is 15 residues. In DNA form, the CDR3 reads TGTGCCAGCAGCTTAGAGGGACTAGCCTGGGAGACCCAGTACTTC. Its translation is CASSLEGLAWETQYF.